This entry concerns a single TCR beta chain. The sample belongs to a study of early T cells in non-severe SARS-CoV-2 infection. Overall study context: Investigators sequenced bulk RNA drawn from unsorted whole blood, and chains remained unpaired.

Individual cDNA molecules carried attached unique molecular identifiers. Each CDR3 protein gets one entry after TCRdb re-called the 5' RACE reads with MiXCR. The sample carries tens of thousands of distinct CDR3 sequences, 14% recorded once. Trimming removed 4 bases at V and 4 bases at J, with 14 bases between. Germline CDR1 reads MDHEN; CDR2 reads SYDVKM. CDR3 length equals 15 residues. This chain connects TRBV28 to TRBJ1-5, with unresolved D. Sequenced input: whole blood. The sequence came from an adult who was a healthcare worker with PCR-confirmed SARS-CoV-2 infection or an uninfected control (not recorded which). The CDR3 loop is CASSSTDRDNQPQHF. In nucleotides, the CDR3 is TGTGCCAGCAGTTCCACGGACCGGGATAATCAGCCCCAGCATTTT.